This T cell receptor beta chain was documented in a study of control samples from healthy donors and cancer patients. The data were produced by immunoSEQ multiplex PCR, yet TCRdb's version contains in-frame clones alone and is incomplete. This table has roughly 170,000 clones, around 90% appearing once. Sequenced material: blood. This TCR came from a woman in her 30s in good health.

DNA of the CDR3: TGTGCCAGCAGCGGCCGGGGGTCAGGAAACACCATATATTTT. It codes for CASSGRGSGNTIYF. The chain is built from TRBV9 and TRBJ1-3, with D maybe TRBD1 (5 bases). Germline CDR1 is SGDLS and CDR2 is YYNGEE. V lost 3 bases and J lost 4, with 11 bases in between. This CDR3 spans 14 amino acids.